The sequence of this T cell receptor (beta chain) was determined in a study of long-term antiretroviral therapy in people with HIV. Survey level was the resolution at which the v3.0 immunoSEQ assay ran. Sequencing was intended to reach about 35,000-55,000 T-cell genomes per sample. Clones were sequenced by immunoSEQ multiplex PCR, and TCRdb holds only the in-frame ones, with some missing. Of roughly 40,000 clones in the sample, 80% to 90% were seen once. As to this clone: What it binds is unknown.

Findings of the study overall: Repertoires with HIV possessed tighter CDR3 length spans than those of controls. There were no data on ART adherence, viral resistance or therapy changes, a gap that limits inferences about post-ART repertoire changes. Blood specimens, gathered between 2004 and 2017, were possibly obtained under older ART regimens.

The clonotype was recovered from a woman aged 45-65 years with HIV. The specimen comprised unsorted PBMCs, sampled 1.2 years after starting antiretroviral therapy.

CDR3 nucleotide sequence: TGTGCCAGCAGTTTTTCAACCGGGACGGGAACTTATAGCAATCAGCCCCAGCATTTT. Protein: CASSFSTGTGTYSNQPQHF. The gene calls are TRBV5-5 and TRBJ1-5; D might be TRBD1 (5 bases). Germline assignment: CDR1 SGHKS and CDR2 YYEKEE (reference sequence). V dropped 5 bases and J dropped 0 bases, with 24 bases sitting between them. The CDR3 totals 19 residues.